The 25 T cell receptor beta chains below come from one sample, sequenced in a study of CD8+ T cells in alopecia areata. cDNA reverse transcribed from extracted RNA served as the sequencing template. Profiling relied on immunoSEQ multiplex PCR, and the TCRdb table lists in-frame clones only, not all of them. The table records roughly 150,000 clones, about 51% of them present only once. This material consisted of CD8+ T cells sorted from blood, taken at week 0. These receptors all stem from a human donor with alopecia areata.

This clone was seen a few times. This sequence joins TRBV30 and TRBJ2-3; no clear D. Germline V gene data show CDR1 as GTSNPN and CDR2 as SVGIG (reference sequence). The length of the CDR3 is 13 residues. V lost 2 bases to trimming and J lost 2 bases, with 8 bases between them. The CDR3 sequence: CAWSFGATDTQYF. CDR3 coding DNA: TGTGCCTGGAGTTTTGGAGCCACAGATACGCAGTATTTT.

The DNA of the CDR3 is TGTGCCAGCACCCAAGGCGGACAGGACGATGGCTACACCTTC. It codes for CASTQGGQDDGYTF. The rearrangement uses TRBV25-1 and TRBJ1-2; 7 bases match TRBD1. In germline, CDR1 is MGHDK, CDR2 SYGVNS. This CDR3 has 14 residues. The V gene end was trimmed by 7 bases and the J gene end by 6 bases; junction bases not matched to a gene: 11.

V gene TRBV15 combines with J gene TRBJ1-2, with D unclear. The CDR3 is made up of 16 amino acids. Germline CDR1 and CDR2: LNHNV and YYDKDF (reference sequence). The V end lost 0 bases, the J end lost 0 bases, and 11 bases lay between the germline ends. In DNA form, the CDR3 reads TGTGCCACCAGCAGAGATAGAACGGAGCCTAACTATGGCTACACCTTC. Translation: CATSRDRTEPNYGYTF.

This clone was picked up a small number of times. The chain's CDR3 is CASSSPGDISYEQYF. CDR3 coding DNA: TGTGCCAGCAGCTCGCCCGGGGACATCTCCTACGAGCAGTACTTC. The chain has TRBV7-9 and TRBJ2-7; perhaps TRBD1 as D (6 bases). CDR3 size: 15 residues. Trimming removed 4 bases from V and 0 bases from J, with 13 bases in between. Looked up from germline, CDR1 is SEHNR and CDR2 is FQNEAQ (reference sequence). The whole variable domain, filled in from reference TRBV7-9 and TRBJ2-7, reads DTGVSQNPRHKITKRGQNVTFRCDPISEHNRLYWYRQTLGQGPEFLTYFQNEAQLEKSRLLSDRFSAERPKGSFSTLEIQRTEQGDSAMYLCASSSPGDISYEQYFGPGTRLTVT.

This clone was seen only a few times. The chain has TRBV9 and TRBJ2-3; D remains ambiguous. The CDR3 sequence is 13 residues long. Germline-derived CDR1 and CDR2 are SGDLS and YYNGEE. V lost 0 bases and J 6 bases, leaving 8 bases between the germline ends. The CDR3 DNA reads as TGTGCCAGCAGCGTAGCTAGTTCCGATACGCAGTATTTT. Protein sequence: CASSVASSDTQYF.

The genes are TRBV5-6 and TRBJ1-5, with 10 bases fitting TRBD1. V was pared by 4 bases and J by 5 bases, with 9 bases of the junction left unmatched. Germline CDR1 SGHDT, CDR2 YYEEEE. The CDR3 is 16 amino acids. The CDR3 loop reads CASSLARGQGHQPQHF. DNA for the CDR3: TGTGCCAGCAGCCTGGCTCGGGGACAGGGGCATCAGCCCCAGCATTTT.

V usage is TRBV2 and J usage is TRBJ2-3, with 9 bases that match TRBD1. From germline, CDR1 is SNHLY and CDR2 FYNNEI. CDR3 length: 15 amino acids. J gave up 2 bases and V 7 bases, and 7 bases lay outside the gene matches. The CDR3 region is CASNLGQGFTDTQYF. DNA of the CDR3: TGTGCCAGCAATCTGGGACAGGGTTTCACAGATACGCAGTATTTT.

The chain recombines TRBV14 with TRBJ2-1; 9 nucleotides agree with TRBD2. The CDR3 covers 14 residues. Trimming at V came to 5 bases and at J to 7 bases, leaving 6 bases not matched to a gene. Looked up from germline, CDR1 is SGHDN and CDR2 is FVKESK. The chain's CDR3 is CASSLAGAGNEQFF. CDR3 nucleotides: TGTGCCAGCAGCTTAGCGGGGGCGGGGAATGAGCAGTTCTTC.

This chain links TRBV4-3 with TRBJ1-1, with D maybe TRBD1 (5 bases). This CDR3 contains 16 residues. CDR1 and CDR2 (germline): LGHNA, YSLEER. V was trimmed by 0 bases and J by 1 base, leaving 12 bases between them. The CDR3 DNA reads as TGCGCCAGCAGCCAAGATCCTTCGACAGAGAACACTGAAGCTTTCTTT. Its translation is CASSQDPSTENTEAFF.

The rearrangement links TRBV4-3 to TRBJ2-4; 7 bases map to TRBD2. Germline CDR1 is LGHNA and CDR2 is YSLEER. V was clipped by 1 base and J by 5 bases; unmatched bases: 2. This CDR3 comprises 14 residues. In nucleotides, the CDR3 is TGCGCCAGCAGCCAAGTGGCGGGGGAAAACATTCAGTACTTC. It translates to CASSQVAGENIQYF.

V and J are TRBV2 and TRBJ1-1; unclear D gene. Germline lookup yields CDR1 SNHLY and CDR2 FYNNEI. This CDR3 comprises 16 residues. V was pared by 5 bases and J by 0 bases, with 16 bases between. CDR3 in amino acids: CASSHWTAELNTEAFF. CDR3 DNA sequence: TGTGCCAGCAGTCACTGGACCGCCGAGCTGAACACTGAAGCTTTCTTT.

The chain is built from TRBV11-1 and TRBJ2-7; possibly TRBD2 for D (5 bases). Trimming cost V 3 bases and J 5 bases, with 11 bases left between them. CDR1 and CDR2 (germline): SGHAT, FQDESV (reference sequence). The CDR3 is made up of 13 amino acids. CDR3 sequence: CASSLVPRDEQYF. CDR3 nucleotides: TGTGCCAGCAGCTTGGTCCCGAGGGACGAGCAGTACTTC. Full variable domain (remainder filled in from reference TRBV11-1 and TRBJ2-7): EAEVAQSPRYKITEKSQAVAFWCDPISGHATLYWYRQILGQGPELLVQFQDESVVDDSQLPKDRFSAERLKGVDSTLKIQPAELGDSAMYLCASSLVPRDEQYFGPGTRLTVT.

This clone rates as medium-sized. The chain links TRBV2 to TRBJ1-5, with 8 nucleotides matching TRBD1. V shed 0 bases and J 0 bases; nucleotides not matched to a gene: 7. The CDR3 loop spans 18 amino acids. Germline-derived CDR1 and CDR2 are SNHLY and FYNNEI. The CDR3 reads CASSEALGTGYSNQPQHF. CDR3 DNA: TGTGCCAGCAGTGAAGCGTTGGGGACAGGTTATAGCAATCAGCCCCAGCATTTT.

This rearrangement joins TRBV30 to TRBJ1-1, with D uncertain. Germline CDR1 and CDR2: GTSNPN and SVGIG (reference sequence). Trimming stripped 8 bases from V and 3 bases from J, with 25 bases between. CDR3 length: 16 residues. The CDR3 nucleotides read TGTGCCCTGGTCAAGGTGTTACGTGAGGCAGACACTGAAGCTTTCTTT. The encoded protein is CALVKVLREADTEAFF.

This clone was recorded a few times. The rearrangement links TRBV18 to TRBJ2-5; 11 bases fit TRBD1. CDR3 length: 14 residues. Germline V gene sequence: CDR1 KGHSH, CDR2 LQKENI. Trimming removed 3 bases from V and 5 bases from J; junction bases left unmatched: 2. CDR3 DNA sequence: TGTGCCAGCTCACCGGACAGGGGGCAGGAGACCCAGTACTTC. Translating it yields CASSPDRGQETQYF. The whole variable domain, remainder taken from reference TRBV18 and TRBJ2-5, is NAGVMQNPRHLVRRRGQEARLRCSPMKGHSHVYWYRQLPEEGLKFMVYLQKENIIDESGMPKERFSAEFPKEGPSILRIQQVVRGDSAAYFCASSPDRGQETQYFGPGTRLLVL.

The chain uses TRBV29-1 and TRBJ1-2; 7 bases agree with TRBD1. V was pared by 1 base and J by 8 bases, with 10 bases of the junction left unmatched. This CDR3 is 14 amino acids long. Germline values: CDR1 SQVTM, CDR2 ANQGSEA. CDR3 bases: TGCAGCGTTGAAGGGACCGACAGGGCTGGGGGCTACACCTTC. Translated: CSVEGTDRAGGYTF.

The V gene is TRBV7-3, the J gene TRBJ2-1; 8 positions agree with TRBD1. Germline CDR1 and CDR2: SGHTA and FQGTGA. The CDR3 sequence is 13 residues long. With V trimmed by 2 bases and J by 8 bases, 2 bases remained unmatched. This CDR3 reads CASSLGTGDEQFF. In DNA form, the CDR3 reads TGTGCCAGCAGCTTAGGGACAGGTGATGAGCAGTTCTTC.

This clone has only a few counts. The chain uses TRBV27 and TRBJ1-6; maybe TRBD1 (5 bases). CDR3 length: 14 residues. The ends were cut back, 2 bases at V and 11 bases at J, with 13 bases in the middle. Per the germline V gene, CDR1 is MNHEY and CDR2 is SMNVEV (reference sequence). The CDR3 loop is CASSLAGPTAPLHF. The CDR3, as DNA: TGTGCCAGCAGTTTAGCAGGGCCTACGGCACCCCTCCACTTT.

The chain joins TRBV6-6 to TRBJ2-3; 8 positions agree with TRBD2. With 7 bases clipped from V and 0 bases from J, the junction kept 3 bases outside the gene matches. CDR3 length: 14 residues. Germline V CDR1 and CDR2: MNHNY, SVGAGI (reference sequence). CDR3 sequence (DNA): TGTGCCAGCATGGAGCGGGGGAGCACAGATACGCAGTATTTT. It encodes CASMERGSTDTQYF.

This clone was recorded only once. The gene calls are TRBV29-1 and TRBJ2-2; no firm D call. V lost 4 bases and J 4 bases, leaving 7 bases between the germline ends. The CDR3 spans 12 residues. The germline gives CDR1 SQVTM, CDR2 ANQGSEA. CDR3 DNA sequence: TGCAGCGTTGTCCAGCTCACCGGGGAGCTGTTTTTT. It codes for CSVVQLTGELFF.

The V and J genes are TRBV29-1 and TRBJ1-1; no clear D gene. Trimming shortened V by 4 bases and J by 8 bases, and 11 bases separated the two germline ends. The CDR3 runs to 11 residues. The germline CDR1 and CDR2 sequences are SQVTM and ANQGSEA. This chain's CDR3 is CSVGSGREAFF. The CDR3 DNA sequence: TGCAGCGTTGGATCGGGCAGAGAAGCTTTCTTT.

This chain uses TRBV7-9 with TRBJ1-2; the match to TRBD1 covers 8 bases. This CDR3 is built from 14 residues. The germline CDR1 and CDR2 sequences are SEHNR and FQNEAQ (reference sequence). Germline trimming cut 5 bases from V and 5 bases from J; bases unmatched to any gene: 7. CDR3 protein: CASSGTGRGYGYTF. Here the CDR3 DNA reads TGTGCCAGCAGCGGGACAGGTCGGGGGTATGGCTACACCTTC. The entire variable domain, with the rest obtained from reference TRBV7-9 and TRBJ1-2, is as follows: DTGVSQNPRHKITKRGQNVTFRCDPISEHNRLYWYRQTLGQGPEFLTYFQNEAQLEKSRLLSDRFSAERPKGSFSTLEIQRTEQGDSAMYLCASSGTGRGYGYTFGSGTRLTVV.

The V call is TRBV6-5, the J call TRBJ1-1; 7 bases are shared with TRBD1. Unmatched junction bases numbered 0, after V lost 2 bases and J lost 6 bases. Per the germline V gene, CDR1 is MNHEY and CDR2 is SVGAGI. This CDR3 region has 12 residues. Here the CDR3 reads CASSYGTAEAFF. The CDR3 nucleotides are TGTGCCAGCAGTTACGGGACAGCTGAAGCTTTCTTT.

The chain joins TRBV4-3 to TRBJ2-7; the D is unclear. Germline loops: CDR1 LGHNA, CDR2 YSLEER. The CDR3 is 14 residues long. Trimming stripped 0 bases from V and 3 bases from J, with 9 bases between. CDR3 DNA sequence: TGCGCCAGCAGCCAAGATCGAACAAACTACGAGCAGTACTTC. This sequence encodes CASSQDRTNYEQYF.

The rearrangement uses TRBV29-1 and TRBJ2-7; 10 nucleotides line up with TRBD1. The CDR3 runs 13 residues. CDR1 and CDR2 from the germline V gene are SQVTM and ANQGSEA. The V segment lost 7 bases and the J segment 1 base; nucleotides outside the gene matches: 4. CDR3 sequence (DNA): TGCAGCGCAAGACAGGGGGCGTCCTACGAGCAGTACTTC. This encodes CSARQGASYEQYF.